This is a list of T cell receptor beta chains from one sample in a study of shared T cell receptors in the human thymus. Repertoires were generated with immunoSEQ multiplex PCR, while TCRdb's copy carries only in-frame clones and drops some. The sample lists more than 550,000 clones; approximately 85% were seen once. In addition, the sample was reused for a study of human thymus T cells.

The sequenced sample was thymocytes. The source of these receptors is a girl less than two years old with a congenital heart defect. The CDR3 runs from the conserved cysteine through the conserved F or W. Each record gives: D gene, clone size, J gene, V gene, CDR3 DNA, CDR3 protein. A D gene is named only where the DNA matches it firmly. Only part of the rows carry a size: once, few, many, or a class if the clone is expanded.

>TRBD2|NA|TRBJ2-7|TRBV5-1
TGCGCCAGCAGTCCCTCCGGGACTAGCGGCTACGAGCAGTACTTC
CASSPSGTSGYEQYF
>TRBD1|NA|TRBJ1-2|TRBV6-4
TGTGCCAGCAGCGGACAGGGGGCGCCGTTAGAGGGCTACACCTTC
CASSGQGAPLEGYTF
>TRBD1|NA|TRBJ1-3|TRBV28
TGTGCCAGCAGTTTAGGAAACAGGGGGGGAAACACCATATATTTT
CASSLGNRGGNTIYF
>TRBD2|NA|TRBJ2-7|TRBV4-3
TGCGCCAGCAGCCAAGATCTGGAAAGAGGGCGGGGGGGATACGAGCAGTACTTC
CASSQDLERGRGGYEQYF
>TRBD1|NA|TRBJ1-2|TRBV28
TGTGCCAGCAGTCCACAGGGGGACTATGGCTACACCTTC
CASSPQGDYGYTF
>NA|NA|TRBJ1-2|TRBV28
TGTGCCAGCAGACGCGATTACAGGGAATATGGGGGCTACACCTTC
CASRRDYREYGGYTF
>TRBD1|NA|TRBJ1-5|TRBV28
TGTGCCAGCAGCTGCCGTGGCAGGGGGGTTTATAGCAATCAGCCCCAGCATTTT
CASSCRGRGVYSNQPQHF
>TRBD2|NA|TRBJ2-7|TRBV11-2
TGTGCCAGCTGCTTACTGATTAGAGCGGGGGCTTCCTACGAGCAGTACTTC
CASCLLIRAGASYEQYF
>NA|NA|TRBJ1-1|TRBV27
TGTGCCAGCAGGCTTTTACAGGGTGACACTGAAGCTTTCTTT
CASRLLQGDTEAFF
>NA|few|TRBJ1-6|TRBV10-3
TGTGCCATCAGTGATATTCTTGGGAGGCAGGGTACTAGTTCACCCCTCCACTTT
CAISDILGRQGTSSPLHF
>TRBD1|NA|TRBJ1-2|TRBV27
TGTGCCAGCGGGGCGGTAGGGGGCGTGCGGTATGGCTACACCTTC
CASGAVGGVRYGYTF
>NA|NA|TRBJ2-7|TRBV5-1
TGCGCCAGCAGCTCCGGAGGCGAGCAGTACTTC
CASSSGGEQYF
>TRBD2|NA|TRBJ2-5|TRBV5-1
TGCGCCAGCAGCCCTTGTGTGCCGGGGGGGCCCGATAAGGAGACCCAGTACTTC
CASSPCVPGGPDKETQYF
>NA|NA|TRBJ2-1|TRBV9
TGTGCCAGCGCTGAGGGGGTGGTCGGTCATGAGCAGTTCTTC
CASAEGVVGHEQFF
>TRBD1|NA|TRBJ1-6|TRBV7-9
TGTGCCAGCAGCTCCTTCCGACAGGGAGTAAATTCACCCCTCCACTTT
CASSSFRQGVNSPLHF
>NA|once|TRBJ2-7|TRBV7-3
TGTGCCATCGTCATTTACAGGCGGAGATCTTTTCGGAACTACGAGCAGTACTTC
CAIVIYRRRSFRNYEQYF
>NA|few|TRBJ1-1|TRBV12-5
TGTGCTAGTGGTTTGAATGGACAGATGAACACTGAAGCTTTCTTT
CASGLNGQMNTEAFF
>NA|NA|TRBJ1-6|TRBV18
TGTGCCAGCTCGCTTCGGGGGGATTCACCCCTCCACTTT
CASSLRGDSPLHF
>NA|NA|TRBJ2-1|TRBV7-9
TGTGCCAGCAGCTTAGCCGGGACACTTTGGTTCTTC
CASSLAGTLWFF
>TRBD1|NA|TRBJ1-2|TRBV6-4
TGTGCCAGCAGTGAAACGACAGGGGACTATGGCTACACCTTC
CASSETTGDYGYTF
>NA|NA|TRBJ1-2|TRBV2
TGTGCCAGCAGTGGGCTGGCTAACTATGGCTACACCTTC
CASSGLANYGYTF
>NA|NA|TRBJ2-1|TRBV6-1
TGTGCCAGCAGTCCAGGCGGGAATGAGCAGTTCTTC
CASSPGGNEQFF
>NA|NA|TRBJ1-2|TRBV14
TGTGCCAGCAGCCAAGATTGGGGTGGGGGCGCTCAACATGGCTACACCTTC
CASSQDWGGGAQHGYTF
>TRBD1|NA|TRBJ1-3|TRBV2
TGTGCCAGCAGTTCGGACAGGACTATAGGAAACACCATATATTTT
CASSSDRTIGNTIYF
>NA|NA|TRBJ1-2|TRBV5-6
TGTGCCAGCAGCTTGCATTCTTACCTGGACAGAGGTTTTGGGGGCTACACCTTC
CASSLHSYLDRGFGGYTF
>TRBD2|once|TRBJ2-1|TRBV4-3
TGCGCCAGCAGCCAAGCCCGGGGGGTCTACAATGAGCAGTTCTTC
CASSQARGVYNEQFF
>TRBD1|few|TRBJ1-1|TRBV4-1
TGCGCCAGCAGCCAAGAGGGACAGGGGTCGAACACTGAAGCTTTCTTT
CASSQEGQGSNTEAFF
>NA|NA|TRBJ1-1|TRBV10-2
TGCGCCAGCAGTGTGTCAGTGTTGGGGGGTGAAGCTTTCTTT
CASSVSVLGGEAFF
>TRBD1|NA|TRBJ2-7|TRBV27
TGTGCCAGCAGGCCAGAAATGGGACAGAGTATCTACGAGCAGTACTTC
CASRPEMGQSIYEQYF
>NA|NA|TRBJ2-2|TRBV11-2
TGTGCCAGCAGTTACTACACCGGGGAGCTGTTTTTT
CASSYYTGELFF
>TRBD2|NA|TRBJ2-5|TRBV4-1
TGCGCCAGCAGCCGAGGTCCGGGACTACCTGGCCAAGAGACCCAGTACTTC
CASSRGPGLPGQETQYF
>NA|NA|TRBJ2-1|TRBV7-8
TGTGCCAGCAGCTTAACACTATACAATGAGCAGTTCTTC
CASSLTLYNEQFF
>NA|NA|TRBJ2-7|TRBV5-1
TGCGCCAGCAGCGCGGGGGCTAGAGGCCCCTCCTACGAGCAGTACTTC
CASSAGARGPSYEQYF
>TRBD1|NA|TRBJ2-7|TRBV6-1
TGTGCCAGCAGTGAAGTCACAGGGGGCGACTACGAGCAGTACTTC
CASSEVTGGDYEQYF